What follows are 5 T cell receptor beta chains derived from one specimen sequenced in a study of shared clonotypes between healthy human individuals. Generated by immunoSEQ multiplex PCR, the TCRdb table keeps only in-frame clones and is missing some. The sample lists a few million clones, approximately 92% occurring once. Terminally differentiated effector memory CD45RA+ cells were excluded from the naive CD8 cells, which were CD45RO-negative and positively selected for CCR7. Sequencing was done on a sample of naive CD8+ T cells from PBMCs. These TCRs come from a man between 18 and 29 years old in good health. Some clones in this sample may be carry-over from other donors' samples.

The chain joins TRBV28 to TRBJ1-1; D unclear. V was clipped by 6 bases and J by 9 bases, with 14 bases between them. The germline V gene has CDR1 MDHEN and CDR2 SYDVKM. The CDR3 contains 12 residues. CDR3 sequence: CASSSWGGKAFF. The CDR3 coding sequence is TGTGCCAGCAGCAGTTGGGGAGGAAAAGCTTTCTTT.

On this clone: Different DNA sequences within this sample yield the same CDR3. In nucleotides, the CDR3 is TGCAGCGTTGTGGGGACCTATGGCTACACCTTC. Translating it yields CSVVGTYGYTF. The chain joins TRBV29-1 to TRBJ1-2, with D tentatively TRBD1 (5 bases). The CDR3 has 11 amino acids. The ends were cut back, 4 bases at V and 4 bases at J, with 7 bases in the middle. Germline loops: CDR1 SQVTM, CDR2 ANQGSEA.

This chain links TRBV14 with TRBJ1-2; a possible D gene is TRBD1 (5 bases). The CDR3 spans 15 residues. The germline gives CDR1 SGHDN, CDR2 FVKESK. Trimming cost V 3 bases and J 3 bases, with 14 bases left between them. The CDR3 sequence is CASSHLGDPDYGYTF. Written as DNA, the CDR3 is TGTGCCAGCAGCCATCTAGGGGACCCCGACTATGGCTACACCTTC.

The chain carries TRBV9 and TRBJ2-1, with unresolved D. V was cut by 4 bases and J by 6 bases, with 14 bases left in between. This CDR3 region has 14 residues. Per the germline V gene, CDR1 is SGDLS and CDR2 is YYNGEE. This CDR3 reads CASSSRTPSNEQFF. Here the CDR3 DNA reads TGTGCCAGCAGCTCCAGGACCCCTAGCAATGAGCAGTTCTTC. Together with reference TRBV9 and TRBJ2-1, the CDR3 gives the full variable domain: DSGVTQTPKHLITATGQRVTLRCSPRSGDLSVYWYQQSLDQGLQFLIQYYNGEERAKGNILERFSAQQFPDLHSELNLSSLELGDSALYFCASSSRTPSNEQFFGPGTRLTVL.

The chain employs TRBV5-6 and TRBJ2-1, with D perhaps matching TRBD1 or TRBD2 (5 bases each). The ends were cut back, 0 bases at V and 6 bases at J, with 22 bases in the middle. This CDR3 contains 18 residues. CDR1 is SGHDT and CDR2 is YYEEEE in the germline V gene. CDR3 residues: CASSLALFRGPGFNEQFF. The CDR3 DNA follows: TGTGCCAGCAGCTTGGCCCTATTCCGGGGCCCCGGCTTCAATGAGCAGTTCTTC.